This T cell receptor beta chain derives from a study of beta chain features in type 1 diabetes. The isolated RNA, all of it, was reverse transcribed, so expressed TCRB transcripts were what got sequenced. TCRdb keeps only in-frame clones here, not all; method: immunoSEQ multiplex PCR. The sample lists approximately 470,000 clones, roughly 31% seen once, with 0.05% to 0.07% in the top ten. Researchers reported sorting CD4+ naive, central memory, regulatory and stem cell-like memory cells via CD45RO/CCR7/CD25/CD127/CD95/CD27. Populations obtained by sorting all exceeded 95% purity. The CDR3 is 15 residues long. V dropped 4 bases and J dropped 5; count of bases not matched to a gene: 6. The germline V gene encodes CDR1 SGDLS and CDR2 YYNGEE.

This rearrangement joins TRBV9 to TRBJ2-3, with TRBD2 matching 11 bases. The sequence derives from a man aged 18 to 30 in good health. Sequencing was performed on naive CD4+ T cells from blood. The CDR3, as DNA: TGTGCCAGCAGCTTTACTAGCGGGAGTCAAGATACGCAGTATTTT. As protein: CASSFTSGSQDTQYF.